A selection of T cell receptor beta chains follows, all from one sample in a study of cytomegalovirus exposure and HLA in healthy donors. This table comes from immunoSEQ multiplex PCR, and its TCRdb copy is limited to in-frame clones, with some not included. The data contain around 140,000 clones, 70% to 80% of them seen just once; the ten biggest clones take up roughly 1.9%. The sample consisted of PBMCs. These receptors were collected from a woman in her sixties or seventies in good health and CMV-seropositive. Each CDR3 is given with its conserved first and last residue. D genes are given only for firm matches. Clone size is shown for a subset of rows, as once, few, many or a class of expanded clone.

clone size: .
CDR3 length: 16
V gene: TRBV5-6
D gene: TRBD1
J gene: TRBJ2-7
CDR3 DNA: TGTGCCAGCAGCTTGGCCCCCAACAGGGGGCGCTCTGGGCAGTACTTC
CDR3 protein: CASSLAPNRGRSGQYF

clone size: .
CDR3 length: 16
V gene: TRBV18
D gene: TRBD1
J gene: TRBJ2-2
CDR3 DNA: TGTGCCAGCTCACCGGGACAGGGGGGAGACACCGGGGAGCTGTTTTTT
CDR3 protein: CASSPGQGGDTGELFF

clone size: few
CDR3 length: 13
V gene: TRBV19
D gene: TRBD2
J gene: TRBJ2-7
CDR3 DNA: TGTGCCAGCAGCGGGACTAGAGGCTACGAGCAGTACTTC
CDR3 protein: CASSGTRGYEQYF

clone size: .
CDR3 length: 15
V gene: TRBV30
D gene: .
J gene: TRBJ2-5
CDR3 DNA: TGTGCCTGGAGTGTACTTAGGGGGATTCAAGAGACCCAGTACTTC
CDR3 protein: CAWSVLRGIQETQYF

clone size: .
CDR3 length: 16
V gene: TRBV5-6
D gene: TRBD1
J gene: TRBJ1-6
CDR3 DNA: TGTGCCAGCAGCCCAAGTCGACAGGGTGACAATTCACCCCTCCACTTT
CDR3 protein: CASSPSRQGDNSPLHF

clone size: .
CDR3 length: 15
V gene: TRBV29-1
D gene: .
J gene: TRBJ2-3
CDR3 DNA: TGCAGCGTTGGGTTCTTGGCGGGTGGGACAGATACGCAGTATTTT
CDR3 protein: CSVGFLAGGTDTQYF

clone size: .
CDR3 length: 13
V gene: TRBV7-2
D gene: .
J gene: TRBJ2-7
CDR3 DNA: TGTGCCGCTCAGGGCTACTACTCCTACGAGCAGTACTTC
CDR3 protein: CAAQGYYSYEQYF

clone size: once
CDR3 length: 12
V gene: TRBV29-1
D gene: TRBD1
J gene: TRBJ1-2
CDR3 DNA: TGCAGCGGTCGACAGGGGAACTATGGCTACACCTTC
CDR3 protein: CSGRQGNYGYTF

clone size: few
CDR3 length: 17
V gene: TRBV7-2
D gene: TRBD2
J gene: TRBJ2-5
CDR3 DNA: TGTGCCAGCAGCTTAGGGACTAGCGGAGGAGGCAGGGAGACCCAGTACTTC
CDR3 protein: CASSLGTSGGGRETQYF

clone size: .
CDR3 length: 20
V gene: TRBV12-5
D gene: TRBD1
J gene: TRBJ2-6
CDR3 DNA: TGTGCTAGTGGTTTGGTACTTGAGGGACAGGGGTACTCTGGGGCCAACGTCCTGACTTTC
CDR3 protein: CASGLVLEGQGYSGANVLTF

clone size: .
CDR3 length: 14
V gene: TRBV5-6
D gene: .
J gene: TRBJ1-2
CDR3 DNA: TGTGCCAGCAGCTTTAACCCAGGGGCCTATGGCTACACCTTC
CDR3 protein: CASSFNPGAYGYTF

clone size: .
CDR3 length: 15
V gene: TRBV5-1
D gene: TRBD2
J gene: TRBJ2-5
CDR3 DNA: TGCGCCAGCAGCTTGGGACTAGCGGTCCAAGAGACCCAGTACTTC
CDR3 protein: CASSLGLAVQETQYF

clone size: few
CDR3 length: 12
V gene: TRBV10-3
D gene: TRBD1
J gene: TRBJ1-2
CDR3 DNA: TGTGCCATCAGGGGACAGGGGGATGGCTACACCTTC
CDR3 protein: CAIRGQGDGYTF

clone size: few
CDR3 length: 18
V gene: TRBV5-1
D gene: TRBD1
J gene: TRBJ1-4
CDR3 DNA: TGCGCCAGCAGCTTGGTTGGGACAGGCGAACCAGCTAATGAAAAACTGTTTTTT
CDR3 protein: CASSLVGTGEPANEKLFF

clone size: .
CDR3 length: 16
V gene: TRBV7-9
D gene: .
J gene: TRBJ2-7
CDR3 DNA: TGTGCCAGCAGCTTATCTGGGCGGGGAGGCACCTACGAGCAGTACTTC
CDR3 protein: CASSLSGRGGTYEQYF

clone size: .
CDR3 length: 14
V gene: TRBV6-5
D gene: .
J gene: TRBJ1-6
CDR3 DNA: TGTGCCAGCAGTTACGCGACGGGGGATTCACCCCTCCACTTT
CDR3 protein: CASSYATGDSPLHF

clone size: .
CDR3 length: 13
V gene: TRBV5-6
D gene: .
J gene: TRBJ2-7
CDR3 DNA: TGTGCCAGCAGCCTCGGACAGTCCTACGAGCAGTACTTC
CDR3 protein: CASSLGQSYEQYF

clone size: .
CDR3 length: 16
V gene: TRBV5-1
D gene: TRBD2
J gene: TRBJ2-1
CDR3 DNA: TGCGCCAGCAGCCAAAAACTGAGCGGGAGGGCCAATGAGCAGTTCTTC
CDR3 protein: CASSQKLSGRANEQFF

clone size: once
CDR3 length: 16
V gene: TRBV5-6
D gene: TRBD2
J gene: TRBJ2-1
CDR3 DNA: TGTGCCAGCAGCTGGACTAGCGCTTCATCCTACAATGAGCAGTTCTTC
CDR3 protein: CASSWTSASSYNEQFF

clone size: many
CDR3 length: 15
V gene: TRBV6-5
D gene: .
J gene: TRBJ1-1
CDR3 DNA: TGTGCCAGCAGTTATCGTCCGGGGGGCTTAGCTGAAGCTTTCTTT
CDR3 protein: CASSYRPGGLAEAFF

clone size: .
CDR3 length: 15
V gene: TRBV5-1
D gene: .
J gene: TRBJ2-3
CDR3 DNA: TGCGCCAGCAGCTTCAGGAACGGGGGCACAGATACGCAGTATTTT
CDR3 protein: CASSFRNGGTDTQYF

clone size: .
CDR3 length: 14
V gene: TRBV28
D gene: TRBD1
J gene: TRBJ2-5
CDR3 DNA: TGTGCCAGCAGTCCAAGGACAGGGGAAGAGACCCAGTACTTC
CDR3 protein: CASSPRTGEETQYF

clone size: few
CDR3 length: 12
V gene: TRBV29-1
D gene: .
J gene: TRBJ1-1
CDR3 DNA: TGCAGCGTCGGGCAGGGGAACACTGAAGCTTTCTTT
CDR3 protein: CSVGQGNTEAFF

clone size: few
CDR3 length: 12
V gene: TRBV29-1
D gene: TRBD1
J gene: TRBJ2-5
CDR3 DNA: TGCAGCGCCAGACAGGGGGGAGAGACCCAGTACTTC
CDR3 protein: CSARQGGETQYF

clone size: .
CDR3 length: 14
V gene: TRBV2
D gene: TRBD1
J gene: TRBJ1-1
CDR3 DNA: TGTGCCAGCAGTGGGGGGACAGGGAACACTGAAGCTTTCTTT
CDR3 protein: CASSGGTGNTEAFF

clone size: .
CDR3 length: 13
V gene: TRBV10-3
D gene: .
J gene: TRBJ2-5
CDR3 DNA: TGTGCCATCAGCCCAGGGAAAGGAGAGACCCAGTACTTC
CDR3 protein: CAISPGKGETQYF

clone size: few
CDR3 length: 15
V gene: TRBV30
D gene: TRBD2
J gene: TRBJ2-3
CDR3 DNA: TGTGCCTGGAGTGTACCCGGGGGGGCGAGGGATACGCAGTATTTT
CDR3 protein: CAWSVPGGARDTQYF

clone size: .
CDR3 length: 14
V gene: TRBV6-1
D gene: .
J gene: TRBJ1-1
CDR3 DNA: TGTGCCAGCAGTGAAAACGGTGGGGGGACTGAAGCTTTCTTT
CDR3 protein: CASSENGGGTEAFF

clone size: .
CDR3 length: 17
V gene: TRBV6-1
D gene: TRBD2
J gene: TRBJ2-1
CDR3 DNA: TGTGCCAGCAGTGGACTAGCGGGAGGGTCCTGGGGGCATGAGCAGTTCTTC
CDR3 protein: CASSGLAGGSWGHEQFF

clone size: .
CDR3 length: 15
V gene: TRBV25-1
D gene: TRBD1
J gene: TRBJ1-4
CDR3 DNA: TGTGCCAGCGGAAGGACAGGGGTAACTAATGAAAAACTGTTTTTT
CDR3 protein: CASGRTGVTNEKLFF

clone size: .
CDR3 length: 14
V gene: TRBV27
D gene: TRBD1
J gene: TRBJ1-3
CDR3 DNA: TGTGCCAGCAGTTTAGCAGGGGGGGGAAACACCATATATTTT
CDR3 protein: CASSLAGGGNTIYF

clone size: .
CDR3 length: 12
V gene: TRBV19
D gene: .
J gene: TRBJ1-2
CDR3 DNA: TGTGCCAGTAGTATTACGGGGTTTGGCTACACCTTC
CDR3 protein: CASSITGFGYTF

clone size: .
CDR3 length: 13
V gene: TRBV5-8
D gene: TRBD2
J gene: TRBJ2-1
CDR3 DNA: TGTGCCAGCAGCCAGATAGCGGGAGGTGAGCAGTTCTTC
CDR3 protein: CASSQIAGGEQFF